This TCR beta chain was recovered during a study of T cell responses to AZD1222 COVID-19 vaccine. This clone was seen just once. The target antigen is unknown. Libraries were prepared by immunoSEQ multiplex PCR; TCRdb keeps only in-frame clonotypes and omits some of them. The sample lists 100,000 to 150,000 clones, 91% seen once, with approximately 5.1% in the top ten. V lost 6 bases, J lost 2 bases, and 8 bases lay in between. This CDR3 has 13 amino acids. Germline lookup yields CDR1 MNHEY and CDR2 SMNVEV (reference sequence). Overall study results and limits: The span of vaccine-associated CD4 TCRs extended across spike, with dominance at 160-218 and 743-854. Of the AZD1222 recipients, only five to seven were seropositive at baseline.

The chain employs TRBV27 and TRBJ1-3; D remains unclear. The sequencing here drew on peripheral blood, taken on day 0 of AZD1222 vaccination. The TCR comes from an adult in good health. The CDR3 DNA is TGTGCCAGCAGCCCGACGGCTGGAAACACCATATATTTT. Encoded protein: CASSPTAGNTIYF.